The next 20 T cell receptor beta chains were all read from a single sample in a study of cytomegalovirus exposure and HLA in healthy donors. PCR used 60 Vbeta primers and 13 Jbeta primers. This table comes from immunoSEQ multiplex PCR, and its TCRdb copy is limited to in-frame clones, with some not included. The repertoire holds roughly 100,000 clones, around 77% seen once, with about 20% in the top ten. The sequenced material came from PBMCs. The origin of the receptors is a woman in her sixties in good health and CMV-seropositive.

The V call is TRBV5-6, the J call TRBJ1-3; D unresolved. The CDR3 runs 15 residues. Germline loops: CDR1 SGHDT, CDR2 YYEEEE. V lost 0 bases to trimming and J lost 0 bases, with 7 bases between them. Written as DNA, the CDR3 is TGTGCCAGCAGCTTGGGCGGTTTCTCTGGAAACACCATATATTTT. It codes for CASSLGGFSGNTIYF.

Details on this clone: Compared with germline, one end of the junction differs, possibly owing to a read error. The V call is TRBV7-9, the J call TRBJ2-7; 7 nucleotides align to TRBD2. CDR3 length: 13 amino acids. CDR1 SEHNR and CDR2 FQNEAQ come from the germline V gene (reference sequence). The CDR3 nucleotides read TGTTCCAGCACCACGGAAGCGGGAAGGGAGCAGTACTTC. Residues: CSSTTEAGREQYF.

This clone was detected only once. The rearrangement links TRBV7-3 to TRBJ1-2, with 8 bases identical to TRBD1. CDR1 and CDR2 (germline): SGHTA, FQGTGA. The length of the CDR3 is 12 residues. V gave up 5 bases and J gave up 8 bases; unmatched junction bases: 4. The CDR3 nucleotides are TGTGCCAGCAGCGCAGGGGGCCGGGGCTACACCTTC. Translating it yields CASSAGGRGYTF. The full variable domain, in which reference TRBV7-3 and TRBJ1-2 provide the parts outside the CDR3, is GAGVSQTPSNKVTEKGKYVELRCDPISGHTALYWYRQSLGQGPEFLIYFQGTGAADDSGLPNDRFFAVRPEGSVSTLKIQRTERGDSAVYLCASSAGGRGYTFGSGTRLTVV.

This clone was observed a single time. The chain uses TRBV2 and TRBJ2-1; D not certain. This CDR3 comprises 10 residues. Germline V gene data show CDR1 as SNHLY and CDR2 as FYNNEI. V lost 8 bases to trimming and J lost 9 bases, with 8 bases between them. The CDR3 spells CASALGEQFF. The CDR3 bases are TGTGCCAGCGCACTTGGTGAGCAGTTCTTC.

The chain recombines TRBV5-1 with TRBJ2-5, with D perhaps matching TRBD2 (5 bases). V lost 1 base and J lost 5, with 9 bases in between. Germline CDR1 is SGHRS and CDR2 is YFSETQ. The CDR3 runs 13 residues. The CDR3 coding sequence is TGCGCCAGCAGCTTGTGGGAGAGGGAGACCCAGTACTTC. Translated, it gives CASSLWERETQYF.

This clone was found a few times. The chain has TRBV2 and TRBJ2-7, with D perhaps matching TRBD1 (6 bases). CDR3 length: 11 amino acids. Germline V gene sequence: CDR1 SNHLY, CDR2 FYNNEI. The CDR3 sequence is CAGRQEGEQYF. The DNA for the CDR3 is TGTGCGGGCCGACAGGAAGGCGAGCAGTACTTC.

The rearrangement links TRBV10-3 to TRBJ2-3; D possibly corresponds to TRBD2 (5 bases). CDR1 ENHRY and CDR2 SYGVKD come from the germline V gene. Trimming pared 3 bases from V and 0 bases from J, leaving 16 bases between. The CDR3 has 17 amino acids. The CDR3 DNA sequence: TGTGCCATCAGTGATAATTTGAGCGGCCAAAGCACAGATACGCAGTATTTT. It encodes CAISDNLSGQSTDTQYF.

The chain couples TRBV5-5 to TRBJ2-7; 9 nucleotides line up with TRBD1. V gave up 4 bases and J gave up 2 bases; unmatched junction bases: 1. CDR1 and CDR2 (germline): SGHKS, YYEKEE (reference sequence). This CDR3 spans 13 amino acids. The CDR3 DNA is TGTGCCAGCAGCGGGACAGGGACCTACGAGCAGTACTTC. Translating it yields CASSGTGTYEQYF.

The chain combines TRBV30 with TRBJ2-3; TRBD2 agrees at 8 bases. In germline, CDR1 is GTSNPN, CDR2 SVGIG (reference sequence). The CDR3 has 17 amino acids. V was clipped by 3 bases and J by 2 bases; unmatched bases: 13. The CDR3, as DNA: TGTGCCTGGAGGACTAGCGCCTCAGAGCTCCCCACAGATACGCAGTATTTT. Amino acids: CAWRTSASELPTDTQYF. The whole variable domain, filled in from reference TRBV30 and TRBJ2-3, reads SQTIHQWPATLVQPVGSPLSLECTVEGTSNPNLYWYRQAAGRGLQLLFYSVGIGQISSEVPQNLSASRPQDRQFILSSKKLLLSDSGFYLCAWRTSASELPTDTQYFGPGTRLTVL.

CDR3 bases: TGTGCCAGCAGCTTAGAACTTTACGAGCAGTACTTC. Residues: CASSLELYEQYF. The chain is built from TRBV7-9 and TRBJ2-7; D is uncertain. V dropped 1 base and J dropped 4 bases, with 5 bases sitting between them. Germline V lookup: CDR1 SEHNR, CDR2 FQNEAQ (reference sequence). The CDR3 sequence is 12 residues long. The variable domain in full, completed from reference TRBV7-9 and TRBJ2-7, reads DTGVSQNPRHKITKRGQNVTFRCDPISEHNRLYWYRQTLGQGPEFLTYFQNEAQLEKSRLLSDRFSAERPKGSFSTLEIQRTEQGDSAMYLCASSLELYEQYFGPGTRLTVT.

The chain is built from TRBV10-3 and TRBJ2-5; 8 bases align to TRBD1. V lost 6 bases and J lost 2; bases outside the gene matches: 2. The CDR3 runs to 13 residues. Germline CDR1 ENHRY, CDR2 SYGVKD. CDR3 protein: CAISGQGQETQYF. CDR3 coding DNA: TGTGCCATCAGCGGACAGGGTCAAGAGACCCAGTACTTC.

The chain couples TRBV5-1 to TRBJ2-7; D is perhaps TRBD2 (5 bases). Trimming shortened V by 4 bases and J by 4 bases, and 9 bases separated the two germline ends. In germline, CDR1 is SGHRS, CDR2 YFSETQ. The CDR3 covers 12 residues. In DNA form, the CDR3 reads TGCGCCAGCAGCCCCGGGGAGTACGAGCAGTACTTC. It translates to CASSPGEYEQYF.

V usage is TRBV5-1 and J usage is TRBJ1-2; possible D gene TRBD1, 5 bases. V was clipped by 4 bases and J by 8 bases, with 18 bases between them. From germline, CDR1 is SGHRS and CDR2 YFSETQ. This CDR3 spans 14 amino acids. CDR3: CASSPTGQGGGYTF. CDR3 nucleotide sequence: TGCGCCAGCAGCCCCACCGGGCAGGGAGGGGGCTACACCTTC. Supplemented by reference TRBV5-1 and TRBJ1-2, the full variable domain reads KAGVTQTPRYLIKTRGQQVTLSCSPISGHRSVSWYQQTPGQGLQFLFEYFSETQRNKGNFPGRFSGRQFSNSRSEMNVSTLELGDSALYLCASSPTGQGGGYTFGSGTRLTVV.

This chain uses TRBV30 with TRBJ2-7, with D perhaps matching TRBD1 (5 bases). The V gene lost 1 base and the J gene lost 1 base, with 8 bases spanning the gap. Germline V gives CDR1 GTSNPN, CDR2 SVGIG (reference sequence). This CDR3 has 13 amino acids. The CDR3 reads CAWSEQVSYEQYF. The CDR3 nucleotides are TGTGCCTGGAGTGAACAGGTGTCCTACGAGCAGTACTTC.

The CDR3 nucleotides read TGTGCCACCGCCACCGGGACAGGGGTCAATCAGCCCCAGCATTTT. This translates into CATATGTGVNQPQHF. V and J are TRBV19 and TRBJ1-5; TRBD1 matches at 10 bases. The CDR3 has 15 residues. V shed 10 bases and J 3 bases; nucleotides not matched to a gene: 9. In germline, CDR1 is LNHDA, CDR2 SQIVND (reference sequence).

The rearrangement uses TRBV6-6 and TRBJ1-5, with D uncertain. V lost 7 bases and J 0 bases, leaving 10 bases between the germline ends. CDR1 is MNHNY, CDR2 SVGAGI, per germline (reference sequence). The CDR3 has 14 residues. DNA of the CDR3: TGTGCCAGCAACAGCCTCCGTAGCAATCAGCCCCAGCATTTT. Translated, it gives CASNSLRSNQPQHF.

A few counts support this clone. This chain connects TRBV4-2 to TRBJ1-4; possibly TRBD1 for D (6 bases). The germline V gene has CDR1 LGHNA and CDR2 YNFKEQ. This CDR3 has 14 residues. V was clipped by 1 base and J by 5 bases, with 8 bases between them. The chain's CDR3 is CASSQGQENEKLFF. The CDR3 DNA is TGTGCCAGCAGCCAAGGACAGGAGAATGAAAAACTGTTTTTT.

The chain is built from TRBV5-1 and TRBJ2-7; D is possibly TRBD1 (6 bases). The germline V gene has CDR1 SGHRS and CDR2 YFSETQ. The CDR3 has 15 residues. V dropped 2 bases and J dropped 0 bases, with 12 bases sitting between them. CDR3 in DNA: TGCGCCAGCAGCTTTCTGGACAGTTCCTCCTACGAGCAGTACTTC. Residues: CASSFLDSSSYEQYF.

This chain links TRBV4-1 with TRBJ2-3; tentative D call: TRBD1 (5 bases). CDR3 length: 15 amino acids. The germline CDR1 and CDR2 sequences are MGHRA and YSYEKL. V lost 2 bases to trimming and J lost 5 bases, with 14 bases between them. This chain's CDR3 is CASSQTGRAQDTQYF. Here the CDR3 DNA reads TGCGCCAGCAGCCAAACCGGCAGGGCCCAAGATACGCAGTATTTT.

V is TRBV5-1 and J is TRBJ2-1; TRBD2 matches 10 bases. Germline-derived CDR1 and CDR2 are SGHRS and YFSETQ. With 7 bases clipped from V and 9 bases from J, the junction kept 16 bases outside the gene matches. This CDR3 is 16 amino acids long. CDR3 bases: TGCGCCAGCGCGTACTCCGGGACTAGCGCTGGCGGTGAGCAGTTCTTC. The encoded protein is CASAYSGTSAGGEQFF.